Presented here are 5 T cell receptor beta chains from one specimen sequenced in a study of T cell responses to AZD1222 COVID-19 vaccine. Measured with immunoSEQ multiplex PCR; TCRdb has only the in-frame clones, and not every one. The table includes some 150,000 clones, around 90% detected once. The material was peripheral blood, obtained on day 0 of AZD1222 vaccination. The receptor set was obtained from an adult in good health.

This clone was counted between two and nine times. V is TRBV28 and J is TRBJ2-1; weak D call: TRBD2 (5 bases). CDR1 and CDR2 (germline): MDHEN, SYDVKM. This CDR3 is 12 amino acids long. Between the trimmed V and J ends, which lost 8 bases and 8 bases, there was a span of 13 bases. CDR3 sequence: CASEGLNDEQFF. CDR3 DNA sequence: TGTGCCAGCGAGGGCCTAAACGATGAGCAGTTCTTC. Drawing the rest from reference TRBV28 and TRBJ2-1, the complete variable domain is DVKVTQSSRYLVKRTGEKVFLECVQDMDHENMFWYRQDPGLGLRLIYFSYDVKMKEKGDIPEGYSVSREKKERFSLILESASTNQTSMYLCASEGLNDEQFFGPGTRLTVL.

Comment on this clone: Other DNA sequences in the same sample also yield this CDR3. The chain carries TRBV5-4 and TRBJ2-7; 7 bases line up with TRBD2. Germline V gene lookup returns CDR1 SGHNT and CDR2 YYREEE (reference sequence). The CDR3 runs to 15 residues. V lost 4 bases and J lost 5; bases outside the gene matches: 12. The DNA of the CDR3 is TGTGCCAGCAGCCGTGGAGGGCGGGAGAGGGACGAGCAGTACTTC. This codes for CASSRGGRERDEQYF. Full variable domain (remainder filled in from reference TRBV5-4 and TRBJ2-7): ETGVTQSPTHLIKTRGQQVTLRCSSQSGHNTVSWYQQALGQGPQFIFQYYREEENGRGNFPPRFSGLQFPNYSSELNVNALELDDSALYLCASSRGGRERDEQYFGPGTRLTVT.

V is TRBV11-2 and J is TRBJ2-7; D is unclear. Germline V gene lookup returns CDR1 SGHAT and CDR2 FQNNGV. V was pared by 0 bases and J by 0 bases, with 9 bases between. The CDR3 extends over 15 amino acids. CDR3 residues: CASSLDAISSYEQYF. CDR3 sequence (DNA): TGTGCCAGCAGCTTAGACGCGATAAGCTCCTACGAGCAGTACTTC.

CDR3 region: CASSPSGRRNEQFF. CDR3 sequence (DNA): TGCGCCAGCAGCCCTAGCGGGAGGAGGAATGAGCAGTTCTTC. The V call is TRBV4-1, the J call TRBJ2-1; TRBD2 agrees at 11 bases. The CDR3 spans 14 residues. With V trimmed by 4 bases and J by 7 bases, 3 bases remained unmatched. Per the germline V gene, CDR1 is MGHRA and CDR2 is YSYEKL.

Written as DNA, the CDR3 is TGTGCCAGCAGTTACTCGGGGGGACAGGCTTTTTTT. Protein sequence: CASSYSGGQAFF. V gene TRBV6-2 or TRBV6-3 combines with J gene TRBJ1-4, with 8 bases that match TRBD1. The germline V gene encodes CDR1 MNHEY and CDR2 SVGEGT. J lost 17 bases, V lost 0 bases, and 5 bases had no gene match. CDR3 length: 12 residues.